Here is one TCR beta chain with its context. Its antigen is as yet unknown. This record comes from a study of T cell repertoires in cytomegalovirus infection. Study as a whole: Carrying CMV and the relevant HLA type showed in public TCR beta signatures. Study outcomes and limitations: In two of eight donors, the top clonotype was HLA-C-restricted CMV-specific. CMV carriers with the relevant HLA were identified by cumulative public TCR beta family frequency.

Germline CDR1 and CDR2: MNHEY and SMNVEV (reference sequence). This CDR3 comprises 13 residues. The germline V and J ends were trimmed by 5 bases and 4 bases, with 12 bases remaining between them. TCRdb used MiXCR to reprocess the reads, holding one entry per CDR3 protein. Here the sample spans 150,000 to 200,000 distinct CDR3 sequences, over 15% being singletons. This chain links TRBV27 with TRBJ2-7; D remains unclear. The receptor was isolated from a human donor in good health (CMV status not recorded). Some clones in this sample may be carry-over from other donors' samples. Material: CD8+ T cells from PBMCs. The CDR3 DNA follows: TGTGCCAGCAGTCAGCTGGGGATATACGAGCAGTACTTC. Protein sequence: CASSQLGIYEQYF.